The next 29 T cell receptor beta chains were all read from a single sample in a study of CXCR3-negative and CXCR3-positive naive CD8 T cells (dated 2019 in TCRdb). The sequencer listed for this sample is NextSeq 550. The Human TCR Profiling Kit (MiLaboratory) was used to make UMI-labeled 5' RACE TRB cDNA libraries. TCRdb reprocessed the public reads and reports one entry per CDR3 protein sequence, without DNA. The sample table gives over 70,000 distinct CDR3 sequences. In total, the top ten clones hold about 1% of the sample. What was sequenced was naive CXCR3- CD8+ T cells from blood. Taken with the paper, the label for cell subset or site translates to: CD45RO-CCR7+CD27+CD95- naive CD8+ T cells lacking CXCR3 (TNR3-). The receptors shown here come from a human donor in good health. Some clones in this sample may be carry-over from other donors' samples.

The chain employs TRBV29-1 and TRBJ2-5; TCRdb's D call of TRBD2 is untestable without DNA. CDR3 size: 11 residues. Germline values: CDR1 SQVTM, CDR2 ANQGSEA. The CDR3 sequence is CSVEGGETQYF.

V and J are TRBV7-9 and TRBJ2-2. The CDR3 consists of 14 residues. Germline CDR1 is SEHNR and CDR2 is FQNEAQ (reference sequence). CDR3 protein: CASSLGPRSGELFF. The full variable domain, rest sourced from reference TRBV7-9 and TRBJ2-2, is DTGVSQNPRHKITKRGQNVTFRCDPISEHNRLYWYRQTLGQGPEFLTYFQNEAQLEKSRLLSDRFSAERPKGSFSTLEIQRTEQGDSAMYLCASSLGPRSGELFFGEGSRLTVL.

CDR3 sequence reads: CASSQVPGGQGIYEQYF. The V call is TRBV4-1, the J call TRBJ2-7; TCRdb's assignment of TRBD1 cannot be checked, as there is no DNA. This CDR3 spans 17 amino acids. CDR1 and CDR2 from the germline V gene are MGHRA and YSYEKL.

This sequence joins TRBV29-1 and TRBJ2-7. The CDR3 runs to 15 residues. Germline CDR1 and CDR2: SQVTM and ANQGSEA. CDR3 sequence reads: CSVEGAGSDAYEQYF.

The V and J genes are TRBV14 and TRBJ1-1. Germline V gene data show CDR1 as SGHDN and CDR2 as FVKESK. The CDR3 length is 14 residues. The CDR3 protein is CASSQGGGLTRAFF.

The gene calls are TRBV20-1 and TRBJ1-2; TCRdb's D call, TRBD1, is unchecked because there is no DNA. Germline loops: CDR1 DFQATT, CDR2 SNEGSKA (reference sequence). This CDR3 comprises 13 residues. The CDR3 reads CSARSREDYGYTF.

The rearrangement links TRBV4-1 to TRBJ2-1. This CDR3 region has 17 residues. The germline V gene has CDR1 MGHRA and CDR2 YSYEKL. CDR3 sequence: CASSQVGTGAPYNEQFF.

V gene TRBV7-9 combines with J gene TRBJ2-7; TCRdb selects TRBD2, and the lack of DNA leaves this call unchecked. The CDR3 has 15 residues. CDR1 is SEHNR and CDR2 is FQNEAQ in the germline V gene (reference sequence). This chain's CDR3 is CASSSDRALDYEQYF.

The CDR3 sequence is CASSLRGGAGTDTQYF. This chain connects TRBV28 to TRBJ2-3; without DNA, the TCRdb call of TRBD1 cannot be checked. The germline CDR1 and CDR2 sequences are MDHEN and SYDVKM. The CDR3 spans 16 residues.

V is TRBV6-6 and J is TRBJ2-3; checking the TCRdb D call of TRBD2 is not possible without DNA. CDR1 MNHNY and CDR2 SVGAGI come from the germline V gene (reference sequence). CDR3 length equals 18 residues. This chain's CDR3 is CASSSSLAGGLSTDTQYF.

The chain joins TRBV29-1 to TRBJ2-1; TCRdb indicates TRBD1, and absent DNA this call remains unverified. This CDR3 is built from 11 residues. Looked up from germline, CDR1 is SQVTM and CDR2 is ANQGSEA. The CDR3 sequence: CSEHRDSEQFF.

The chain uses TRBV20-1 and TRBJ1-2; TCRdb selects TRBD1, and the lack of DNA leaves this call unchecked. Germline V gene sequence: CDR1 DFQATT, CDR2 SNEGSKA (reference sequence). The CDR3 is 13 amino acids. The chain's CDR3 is CSARSQGLEGYTF.

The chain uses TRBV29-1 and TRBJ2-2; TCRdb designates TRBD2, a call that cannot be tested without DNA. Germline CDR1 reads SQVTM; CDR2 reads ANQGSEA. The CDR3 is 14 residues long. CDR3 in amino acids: CSGQAEGDTGELFF.

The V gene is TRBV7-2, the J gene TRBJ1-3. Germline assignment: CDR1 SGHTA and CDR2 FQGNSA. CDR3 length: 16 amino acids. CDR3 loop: CASSLEPIVSGNTIYF.

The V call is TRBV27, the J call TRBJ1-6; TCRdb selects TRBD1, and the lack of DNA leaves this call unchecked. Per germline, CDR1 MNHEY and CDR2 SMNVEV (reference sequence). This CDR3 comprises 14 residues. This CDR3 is CPSSLQGAGSPLHF.

This chain's CDR3 is CSARDTGGSYEQYF. This rearrangement joins TRBV20-1 to TRBJ2-7; as DNA is missing, the TRBD1 call by TCRdb cannot be tested. Germline assignment: CDR1 DFQATT and CDR2 SNEGSKA (reference sequence). This CDR3 is built from 14 residues.

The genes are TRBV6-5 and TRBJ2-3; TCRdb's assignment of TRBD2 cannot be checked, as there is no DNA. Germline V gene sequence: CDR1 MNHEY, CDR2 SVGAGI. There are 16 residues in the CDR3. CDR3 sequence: CASSSRLGLAPDTQYF.

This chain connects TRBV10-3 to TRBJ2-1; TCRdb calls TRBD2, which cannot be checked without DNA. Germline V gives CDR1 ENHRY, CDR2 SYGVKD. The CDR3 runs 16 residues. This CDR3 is CAISEGLAGDYNEQFF.

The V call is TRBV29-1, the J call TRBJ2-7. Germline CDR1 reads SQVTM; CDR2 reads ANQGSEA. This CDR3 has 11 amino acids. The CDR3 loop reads CSVEKDYEQYF.

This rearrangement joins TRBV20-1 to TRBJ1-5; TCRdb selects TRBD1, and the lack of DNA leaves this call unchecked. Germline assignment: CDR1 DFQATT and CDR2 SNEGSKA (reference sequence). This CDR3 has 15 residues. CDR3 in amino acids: CSAQIRDRSNQPQHF.

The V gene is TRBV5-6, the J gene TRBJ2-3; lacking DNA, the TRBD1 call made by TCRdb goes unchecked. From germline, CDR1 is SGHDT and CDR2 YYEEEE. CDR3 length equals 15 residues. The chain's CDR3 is CASSFPSEPGDTQYF. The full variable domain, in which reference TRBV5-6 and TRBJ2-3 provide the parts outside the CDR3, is DAGVTQSPTHLIKTRGQQVTLRCSPKSGHDTVSWYQQALGQGPQFIFQYYEEEERQRGNFPDRFSGHQFPNYSSELNVNALLLGDSALYLCASSFPSEPGDTQYFGPGTRLTVL.

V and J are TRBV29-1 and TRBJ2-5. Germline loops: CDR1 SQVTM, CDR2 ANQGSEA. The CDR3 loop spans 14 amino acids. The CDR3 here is CSLEDFGSQETQYF.

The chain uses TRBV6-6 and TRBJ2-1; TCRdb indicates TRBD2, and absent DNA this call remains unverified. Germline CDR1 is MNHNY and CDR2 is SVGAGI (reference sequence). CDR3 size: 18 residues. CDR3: CASSYSMSSGGSYNEQFF.

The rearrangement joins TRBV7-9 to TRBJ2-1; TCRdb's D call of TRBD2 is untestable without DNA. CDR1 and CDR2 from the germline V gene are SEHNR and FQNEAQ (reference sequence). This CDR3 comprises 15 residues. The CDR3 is CASSSGGGTYNEQFF.

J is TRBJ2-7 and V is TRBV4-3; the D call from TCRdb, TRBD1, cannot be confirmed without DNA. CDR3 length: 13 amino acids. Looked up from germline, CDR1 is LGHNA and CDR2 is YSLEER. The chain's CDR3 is CASSQWDTYGQYF.

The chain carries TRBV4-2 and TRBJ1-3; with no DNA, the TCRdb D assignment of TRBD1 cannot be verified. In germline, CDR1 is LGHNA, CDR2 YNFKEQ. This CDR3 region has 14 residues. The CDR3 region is CASTWDNSGNTIYF.

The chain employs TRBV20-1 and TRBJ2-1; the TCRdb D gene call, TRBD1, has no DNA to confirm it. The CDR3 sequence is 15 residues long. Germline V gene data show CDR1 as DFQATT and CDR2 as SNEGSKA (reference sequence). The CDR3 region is CSAIDRASSYNEQFF.

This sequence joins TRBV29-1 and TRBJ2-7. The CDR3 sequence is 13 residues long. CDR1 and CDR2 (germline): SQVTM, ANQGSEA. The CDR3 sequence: CSVEDGHYDEQYF.

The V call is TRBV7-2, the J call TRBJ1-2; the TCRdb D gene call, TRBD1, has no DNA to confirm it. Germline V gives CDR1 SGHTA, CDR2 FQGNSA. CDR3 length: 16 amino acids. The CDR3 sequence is CASSLPDRTPDYGYTF.